One and the same sample provided the 9 T cell receptor beta chains below, sequenced in a study of T-cell reconstitution after alpha-beta-depleted transplantation in children. Unique molecular identifiers were incorporated when the TCRbeta library was constructed. One entry per CDR3 protein, called by TCRdb with MiXCR from the PCR reads. The table shows about 980,000 distinct CDR3 sequences, with about 31% occurring only once. The material was PBMCs, mostly from graft donor cells, obtained 360 days after TCRalphabeta/CD19-depleted stem cell transplant. These receptors all come from a boy less than two years old who had a stem cell transplant for SCID, so the T cells may come from the graft donor.

The J gene is TRBJ2-3, the V gene TRBV5-1; 10 bases align to TRBD2. V shed 4 bases, J shed 6 bases, and the junction held 5 bases outside the gene matches. This CDR3 is built from 14 residues. In germline, CDR1 is SGHRS, CDR2 YFSETQ. Written as DNA, the CDR3 is TGCGCCAGCAGCCTAACTAGCGGGGATGATACGCAGTATTTT. Its protein product is CASSLTSGDDTQYF.

This CDR3 reads CASSPTRGGAETDTQYF. The CDR3, as DNA: TGTGCCAGCAGCCCAACCCGCGGGGGGGCCGAGACAGATACGCAGTATTTT. V usage is TRBV12-3 or TRBV12-4 and J usage is TRBJ2-3; 9 nucleotides agree with TRBD2. The J segment lost 3 bases and the V segment lost 6 bases, leaving 13 bases of the junction unmatched. CDR3 size: 17 residues.

This clonotype was observed a handful of times. V is TRBV12-3 or TRBV12-4 and J is TRBJ1-6; 7 nucleotides align to TRBD1. With 6 bases clipped from V and 10 bases from J, the junction kept 12 bases outside the gene matches. The CDR3 consists of 15 residues. CDR3 in amino acids: CASRTPRGLGSPLHF. CDR3 sequence (DNA): TGTGCCAGCAGAACCCCGAGGGGGCTAGGGTCACCCCTCCACTTT.

The chain is built from TRBV4-3 and TRBJ2-3; no clear D gene. This CDR3 comprises 13 residues. V lost 0 bases, J lost 8 bases, and 9 bases lay in between. Germline V gives CDR1 LGHNA, CDR2 YSLEER. The CDR3 loop reads CASSQDANPTQYF. The CDR3 nucleotides are TGCGCCAGCAGCCAAGACGCGAACCCTACGCAGTATTTT.

This chain uses TRBV4-3 with TRBJ2-3, with TRBD2 matching over 11 bases. The trim removed 3 bases at V and 2 bases at J, leaving 7 bases unmatched. CDR3 length equals 17 residues. Per germline, CDR1 LGHNA and CDR2 YSLEER. Written as DNA, the CDR3 is TGCGCCAGCAGCCATGACGGACTAGCGGGCCCCACAGATACGCAGTATTTT. This codes for CASSHDGLAGPTDTQYF.

The rearrangement links TRBV6-2 or TRBV6-3 to TRBJ2-3, with D perhaps assigned TRBD1 or TRBD2 (5 bases each). The V end was cut by 2 bases, the J end by 5 bases, with 14 bases between. This CDR3 has 15 residues. Germline V gives CDR1 MNHEY, CDR2 SVGEGT. The CDR3 sequence is CASSYEGRRVDTQYF. DNA of the CDR3: TGTGCCAGCAGTTACGAGGGACGGCGGGTAGATACGCAGTATTTT.

This clonotype has just a few counts. J is TRBJ2-5 and V is TRBV25-1, with D hard to call. With 1 base removed from V and 3 bases from J, the gap between germline ends came to 12 bases. CDR1 and CDR2 from the germline V gene are MGHDK and SYGVNS. The CDR3 is 15 amino acids. CDR3 region: CASSEWVEGKETQYF. The CDR3 DNA is TGTGCCAGCAGTGAATGGGTGGAAGGGAAAGAGACCCAGTACTTC.

In its sample, this clonotype was seen many times. The chain uses TRBV5-1 and TRBJ2-5; D remains unclear. Germline V gene lookup returns CDR1 SGHRS and CDR2 YFSETQ. This CDR3 comprises 13 residues. V was pared by 0 bases and J by 1 base, with 4 bases between. CDR3: CASSLDSQETQYF. The DNA of the CDR3 is TGCGCCAGCAGCTTGGACAGCCAAGAGACCCAGTACTTC.

The chain recombines TRBV3-1 with TRBJ2-2; 9 positions match TRBD2. Germline V gene data show CDR1 as LGHDT and CDR2 as YNNKEL (reference sequence). This CDR3 comprises 20 residues. The V and J ends lost 2 bases and 0 bases, in that order; junction bases with no gene match: 13. The CDR3 DNA reads TGTGCCAGCAGCCAATTTTTATTGCGGGGGGGGACCCCGAACACCGGGGAGCTGTTTTTT. Its protein is CASSQFLLRGGTPNTGELFF.